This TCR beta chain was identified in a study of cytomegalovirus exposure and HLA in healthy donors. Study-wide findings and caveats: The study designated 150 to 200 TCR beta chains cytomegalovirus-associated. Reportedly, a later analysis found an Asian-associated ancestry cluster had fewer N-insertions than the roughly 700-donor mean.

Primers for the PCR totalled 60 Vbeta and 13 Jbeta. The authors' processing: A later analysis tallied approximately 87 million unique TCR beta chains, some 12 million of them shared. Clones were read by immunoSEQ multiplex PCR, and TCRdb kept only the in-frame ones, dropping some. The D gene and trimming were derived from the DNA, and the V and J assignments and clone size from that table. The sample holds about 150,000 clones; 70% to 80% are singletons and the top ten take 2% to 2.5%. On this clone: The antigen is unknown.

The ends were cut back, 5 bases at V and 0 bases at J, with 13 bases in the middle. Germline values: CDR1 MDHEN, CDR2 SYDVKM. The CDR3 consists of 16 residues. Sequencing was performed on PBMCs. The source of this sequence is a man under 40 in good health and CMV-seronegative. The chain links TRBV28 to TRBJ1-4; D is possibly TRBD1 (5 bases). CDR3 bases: TGTGCCAGCAGTCTACTTGAGACAGCAACTAATGAAAAACTGTTTTTT. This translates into CASSLLETATNEKLFF.